A single sample is the source of the 29 T cell receptor beta chains below, sequenced in a study of T cells after yellow fever vaccination. TCRdb recomputed calls from the 5' RACE reads with MiXCR, one row per CDR3 protein. The sample holds about 340,000 distinct CDR3 sequences, around an eighth seen once. Source: CD4+ T cells sorted from PBMCs, taken 15 days after the yellow fever booster vaccination. Receptors were obtained from a man younger than 35 who received the YFV17D yellow fever vaccine.

This clonotype turned up a few times. The gene calls are TRBV29-1 and TRBJ1-5; 8 nucleotides align to TRBD1. V trimming: 4 bases; J trimming: 7 bases; junction bases outside the gene matches: 9. The germline V gene encodes CDR1 SQVTM and CDR2 ANQGSEA. The length of the CDR3 is 14 residues. The CDR3 sequence: CSVGTGGVGQPQHF. The DNA for the CDR3 is TGCAGCGTTGGCACAGGGGGAGTAGGACAGCCCCAGCATTTT.

The gene calls are TRBV7-2 and TRBJ2-5, with 7 positions matching TRBD1. CDR3 length: 16 amino acids. Trimming took 2 bases from V and 2 from J; bases not matched to a gene: 8. Germline V gene lookup returns CDR1 SGHTA and CDR2 FQGNSA. The CDR3 sequence is CASSLQFGRGQETQYF. DNA for the CDR3: TGTGCCAGCAGCTTACAGTTTGGCAGGGGGCAAGAGACCCAGTACTTC. The variable domain in full, completed from reference TRBV7-2 and TRBJ2-5, reads GAGVSQSPSNKVTEKGKDVELRCDPISGHTALYWYRQSLGQGLEFLIYFQGNSAPDKSGLPSDRFSAERTGGSVSTLTIQRTQQEDSAVYLCASSLQFGRGQETQYFGPGTRLLVL.

The chain recombines TRBV7-3 with TRBJ2-1, with TRBD2 as a possible D gene (5 bases). CDR3 length: 16 residues. Germline assignment: CDR1 SGHTA and CDR2 FQGTGA. With 5 bases removed from V and 0 bases from J, the gap between germline ends came to 14 bases. The CDR3: CASSPRPGSSYNEQFF. As DNA, the CDR3 is TGTGCCAGCAGCCCCCGTCCGGGGAGCTCCTACAATGAGCAGTTCTTC.

Ten or more counts support this clonotype. The chain combines TRBV6-2 or TRBV6-3 with TRBJ1-1; a possible D gene is TRBD1 (6 bases). Deletions cut 4 bases from V and 8 bases from J, with 14 bases between. Germline-derived CDR1 and CDR2 are MNHEY and SVGEGT. This CDR3 region has 13 residues. The CDR3 DNA reads as TGTGCCAGCAGTTCAACGGGGGCCCGCGAAGCTTTCTTT. Protein sequence: CASSSTGAREAFF.

This clonotype was observed a few times. The V call is TRBV5-1, the J call TRBJ2-1; TRBD2 agrees at 11 bases. J was trimmed by 9 bases and V by 5 bases; bases with no gene match: 7. The CDR3 extends over 14 amino acids. Germline values: CDR1 SGHRS, CDR2 YFSETQ. This CDR3 is CASSNSGGAAEQFF. CDR3 sequence (DNA): TGCGCCAGCAGTAATAGCGGGGGGGCCGCTGAGCAGTTCTTC.

This clonotype was counted between two and nine times. V gene TRBV12-3 or TRBV12-4 combines with J gene TRBJ1-1; no clear D gene. This CDR3 region has 15 residues. Trimming left V 0 bases short and J 1 base short, with 9 bases between. This chain's CDR3 is CASSLAGRWNTEAFF. CDR3 sequence (DNA): TGTGCCAGCAGTTTAGCCGGACGGTGGAACACTGAAGCTTTCTTT.

The chain is built from TRBV6-2 or TRBV6-3 and TRBJ2-3; tentative D call: TRBD2 (6 bases). Trimming pared 7 bases from V and 1 base from J, leaving 18 bases between. The CDR3 is 16 residues long. Germline values: CDR1 MNHEY, CDR2 SVGEGT. The CDR3 nucleotides read TGTGCCAGCATAAGAGCCATTGCGGGACGCACAGATACGCAGTATTTT. Translation: CASIRAIAGRTDTQYF.

This clonotype has just a few counts. The rearrangement uses TRBV7-2 and TRBJ2-1; no clear D. This CDR3 has 13 amino acids. Germline V CDR1 and CDR2: SGHTA, FQGNSA. V lost 5 bases and J lost 5, with 10 bases in between. The CDR3 reads CASSPGPNNEQFF. Written as DNA, the CDR3 is TGTGCCAGCAGCCCTGGACCCAACAATGAGCAGTTCTTC.

This clonotype was seen many times. The rearrangement joins TRBV12-3 or TRBV12-4 to TRBJ2-1, with TRBD2 matching over 8 bases. The CDR3 is made up of 15 amino acids. The V gene end was trimmed by 4 bases and the J gene end by 2 bases; junction bases not matched to a gene: 4. The CDR3 coding sequence is TGTGCCAGCAGTTATGGTAGCGGGACCTACAATGAGCAGTTCTTC. Protein product: CASSYGSGTYNEQFF.

This clonotype was found many times. The V call is TRBV7-9, the J call TRBJ1-2; D is unclear. The germline CDR1 and CDR2 sequences are SEHNR and FQNEAQ (reference sequence). CDR3 length: 14 residues. Trimming took off 3 bases at V and 2 bases at J, with 10 bases between the two ends. The CDR3 reads CASSLRDSNYGYTF. For the CDR3, the DNA is TGTGCCAGCAGCTTGCGGGATTCCAACTATGGCTACACCTTC.

The chain combines TRBV7-9 with TRBJ1-5; D possibly corresponds to TRBD1 (5 bases). Germline values: CDR1 SEHNR, CDR2 FQNEAQ (reference sequence). This CDR3 comprises 15 residues. V was shortened by 5 bases and J by 0 bases, with 11 bases between the two germline ends. CDR3 nucleotides: TGTGCCAGCAGCACCGACAGTAATAGCAATCAGCCCCAGCATTTT. Residues: CASSTDSNSNQPQHF. The full variable domain, rest sourced from reference TRBV7-9 and TRBJ1-5, is DTGVSQNPRHKITKRGQNVTFRCDPISEHNRLYWYRQTLGQGPEFLTYFQNEAQLEKSRLLSDRFSAERPKGSFSTLEIQRTEQGDSAMYLCASSTDSNSNQPQHFGDGTRLSIL.

This clonotype was seen only a few times. The chain recombines TRBV20-1 with TRBJ1-6, with 7 bases identical to TRBD1. The CDR3 runs 13 residues. The germline CDR1 and CDR2 sequences are DFQATT and SNEGSKA (reference sequence). V shed 3 bases and J 10 bases; nucleotides not matched to a gene: 6. The chain's CDR3 is CSARRDRDSPLHF. The CDR3 DNA reads TGCAGTGCTAGGCGAGACAGGGACTCACCCCTCCACTTT.

This clonotype has a handful of counts. The rearrangement joins TRBV5-4 to TRBJ2-3; D unclear. The V gene's germline CDR1 is SGHNT and CDR2 YYREEE (reference sequence). The CDR3 runs to 15 residues. The V end was cut by 3 bases, the J end by 2 bases, with 13 bases between. The CDR3 loop is CASSSGSDITDTQYF. Here the CDR3 DNA reads TGTGCCAGCAGCTCCGGATCGGATATCACAGATACGCAGTATTTT.

This clonotype was detected only a few times. This chain uses TRBV12-3 or TRBV12-4 with TRBJ2-3; 9 nucleotides line up with TRBD1. CDR3 length: 16 amino acids. Trimming cost V 5 bases and J 1 base; bases outside gene matches: 7. The CDR3 DNA follows: TGTGCCAGCAGTCTACGACAGGGGGGCGGCACAGATACGCAGTATTTT. Translation gives CASSLRQGGGTDTQYF.

This clonotype was detected only a few times. J is TRBJ2-7 and V is TRBV25-1; 8 nucleotides agree with TRBD2. Germline V lookup: CDR1 MGHDK, CDR2 SYGVNS. With 1 base clipped from V and 1 base from J, the junction kept 3 bases outside the gene matches. The CDR3 sequence is 15 residues long. CDR3 protein: CASSESLAGSYEQYF. The CDR3 DNA reads as TGTGCCAGCAGTGAATCGTTAGCGGGGTCCTACGAGCAGTACTTC.

The chain joins TRBV28 to TRBJ2-3, with D possibly called TRBD1 or TRBD2 (6 bases each). V lost 6 bases to trimming and J lost 4 bases, with 17 bases between them. The CDR3 is made up of 15 amino acids. Germline CDR1 reads MDHEN; CDR2 reads SYDVKM. The CDR3 DNA reads as TGTGCCAGCAGCGGGGCACAGGGAGGCGCAGATACGCAGTATTTT. Its translation is CASSGAQGGADTQYF.

The chain is built from TRBV7-8 and TRBJ1-6, with a tentative D call TRBD1 (5 bases). V was shortened by 2 bases and J by 8 bases, with 7 bases between the two germline ends. CDR3 length: 13 amino acids. Germline CDR1 is SGHVS and CDR2 is FQNEAQ. The CDR3 region has the DNA TGTGCCAGCAGCTTACCGGGGGATTCACCCCTCCACTTT. Encoded protein: CASSLPGDSPLHF. Looking up the rest from reference TRBV7-8 and TRBJ1-6 gives the full variable domain: GAGVSQSPRYKVAKRGQDVALRCDPISGHVSLFWYQQALGQGPEFLTYFQNEAQLDKSGLPSDRFFAERPEGSVSTLKIQRTQQEDSAVYLCASSLPGDSPLHFGNGTRLTVT.

This clonotype was recorded at least ten times. The J gene is TRBJ2-3, the V gene TRBV12-3 or TRBV12-4, with D hard to call. V was shortened by 1 base and J by 4 bases, with 6 bases between the two germline ends. The CDR3 extends over 13 amino acids. CDR3 sequence (DNA): TGTGCCAGCAGTTTAGGGGTAGCAGATACGCAGTATTTT. It translates to CASSLGVADTQYF.

J is TRBJ2-4 and V is TRBV12-3 or TRBV12-4, with D unresolved. Trimming took off 3 bases at V and 5 bases at J, with 5 bases between the two ends. This CDR3 region has 12 residues. For the CDR3, the DNA is TGTGCCAGCAGTTTTCAGGAAAACATTCAGTACTTC. The encoded protein is CASSFQENIQYF.

A few counts support this clonotype. The rearrangement joins TRBV30 to TRBJ2-7; TRBD1 matches at 7 bases. The CDR3 runs 15 residues. The J segment lost 5 bases and the V segment lost 3 bases, leaving 13 bases of the junction unmatched. CDR1 is GTSNPN and CDR2 is SVGIG in the germline V gene (reference sequence). Written as DNA, the CDR3 is TGTGCCTGGAGGGGGTTTAAGACAGGGATGAACGAGCAGTACTTC. Its protein product is CAWRGFKTGMNEQYF.

This clonotype was counted only a few times. The rearrangement joins TRBV19 to TRBJ1-5; 8 positions match TRBD1. The CDR3 totals 15 residues. V lost 7 bases and J lost 5; bases outside the gene matches: 10. Germline loops: CDR1 LNHDA, CDR2 SQIVND (reference sequence). DNA for the CDR3: TGTGCCAGTACAGACAGGGGAGGTATCCATCAGCCCCAGCATTTT. Translating gives CASTDRGGIHQPQHF.

This clonotype showed up many times. As DNA, the CDR3 is TGTGCCAGCAGTTCCTCTTCTTATGGCTACACCTTC. Its translation is CASSSSSYGYTF. The rearrangement links TRBV28 to TRBJ1-2; D gene ambiguous. V lost 4 bases and J 5 bases, leaving 8 bases between the germline ends. Germline lookup yields CDR1 MDHEN and CDR2 SYDVKM. The CDR3 consists of 12 residues.

This clonotype came up many times. This chain links TRBV28 with TRBJ1-6; no firm D call. The CDR3 runs to 14 residues. The V end was cut by 3 bases, the J end by 4 bases, with 7 bases between. Per germline, CDR1 MDHEN and CDR2 SYDVKM. The DNA for the CDR3 is TGTGCCAGCAGTTTGTTCAGTTATAATTCACCCCTCCACTTT. Its translation: CASSLFSYNSPLHF. Together with reference TRBV28 and TRBJ1-6, the CDR3 gives the full variable domain: DVKVTQSSRYLVKRTGEKVFLECVQDMDHENMFWYRQDPGLGLRLIYFSYDVKMKEKGDIPEGYSVSREKKERFSLILESASTNQTSMYLCASSLFSYNSPLHFGNGTRLTVT.

This clonotype has just a few counts. The V call is TRBV19, the J call TRBJ2-2; D is undetermined. V was pared by 4 bases and J by 1 base, with 10 bases between. The CDR3 is 15 residues long. Germline CDR1 LNHDA, CDR2 SQIVND (reference sequence). CDR3 sequence: CASSRISLNTGELFF. In nucleotides, the CDR3 is TGTGCCAGTAGTAGGATCAGTTTGAACACCGGGGAGCTGTTTTTT.

This clonotype was recorded a few times. The chain has TRBV7-8 and TRBJ2-7, with a weak D call TRBD1 (6 bases). CDR3 size: 15 residues. Germline V gene sequence: CDR1 SGHVS, CDR2 FQNEAQ. The germline V and J ends were trimmed by 2 bases and 1 base, with 12 bases remaining between them. The CDR3 DNA is TGTGCCAGCAGCTTACGGGACATAGTTTCCTACGAGCAGTACTTC. Protein product: CASSLRDIVSYEQYF.

This clonotype came up a few times. This chain links TRBV14 with TRBJ2-2; D might be TRBD2 (6 bases). The CDR3 length is 17 residues. Per the germline V gene, CDR1 is SGHDN and CDR2 is FVKESK. The ends were cut back, 8 bases at V and 0 bases at J, with 19 bases in the middle. In DNA form, the CDR3 reads TGTGCCAGCTCGGGAGTTGGGAGAACAGCGAACACCGGGGAGCTGTTTTTT. It codes for CASSGVGRTANTGELFF.

This clonotype was counted many times. The rearrangement joins TRBV12-3 or TRBV12-4 to TRBJ2-3; D could derive from TRBD1 or TRBD2 (5 bases each). The CDR3 is made up of 14 amino acids. The germline V and J ends were trimmed by 4 bases and 6 bases, with 14 bases remaining between them. The CDR3 bases are TGTGCCAGCAGTTGGGGCAGGGTAGCGGATACGCAGTATTTT. It codes for CASSWGRVADTQYF.

This sequence joins TRBV11-1 and TRBJ2-1, with 7 bases lining up with TRBD2. This CDR3 is 16 amino acids long. J lost 1 base, V lost 1 base, and 4 bases had no gene match. In germline, CDR1 is SGHAT, CDR2 FQDESV (reference sequence). CDR3 DNA: TGTGCCAGCAGCTTAGATGGGGGGGGTTCCTACAATGAGCAGTTCTTC. It codes for CASSLDGGGSYNEQFF.

This clonotype was seen a few times. V is TRBV2 and J is TRBJ2-3; D uncertain. Trimming shortened V by 8 bases and J by 10 bases, and 13 bases separated the two germline ends. The CDR3 consists of 11 residues. Germline CDR1 is SNHLY and CDR2 is FYNNEI. Written as DNA, the CDR3 is TGTGCCAGCGTCCTGGGGAAGGCGCAGTATTTT. Residues: CASVLGKAQYF.